Listed below are T cell receptor beta chains from one sample, sequenced in a study of T cell responses to AZD1222 COVID-19 vaccine. Assay used: immunoSEQ multiplex PCR; TCRdb lists only in-frame clones, some missing. The table records 250,000 to 300,000 clones, about 94% of them present only once. The starting material was peripheral blood, obtained 28 days after the second AZD1222 dose. The receptor source for this set is an adult who received the AZD1222 COVID-19 vaccine. Both conserved end residues are part of each CDR3. Fields, in order: clone size, D gene, V gene, J gene, CDR3 protein. A D gene is named only where the DNA matches it firmly. Clone size, where shown, is once, few, many, or a class for clones that have expanded.

>NA|NA|TRBV6-7|TRBJ2-3
CASGQSTDTQYF
>NA|NA|TRBV6-5|TRBJ1-5
CATQGVTNQPQHF
>few|NA|TRBV3-1/TRBV3-2|TRBJ2-7
CASSQVGSGKINEQYF
>NA|NA|TRBV28|TRBJ2-7
CASRTVRQESYEQYF
>once|TRBD1|TRBV28|TRBJ1-2
CATTVADRGGYGYTF
>NA|TRBD1|TRBV28|TRBJ1-5
CASSPDRAYSNQPQHF
>NA|TRBD2|TRBV29-1|TRBJ2-2
CSVSRGSANTGELFF
>NA|NA|TRBV28|TRBJ2-7
CASNLYPGGYEQYF
>NA|NA|TRBV28|TRBJ1-1
CASSLLNTEAFF
>NA|NA|TRBV28|TRBJ2-7
CASSLWGDIDYEQYF
>NA|NA|TRBV3-1/TRBV3-2|TRBJ1-6
CASSPTGNSPLHF
>NA|NA|TRBV28|TRBJ1-4
CASLTSSDEKLFF
>NA|NA|TRBV28|TRBJ2-7
CASSRSGNEQYF
>once|NA|TRBV3-1/TRBV3-2|TRBJ2-1
CASSQDLRPYNEQFF
>NA|TRBD1|TRBV11-3|TRBJ2-1
CASSHGTVSEQFF
>NA|NA|TRBV28|TRBJ2-7
CASSSMTGSASYEQYF
>NA|NA|TRBV11-3|TRBJ1-1
CASSFSGPNTEAFF
>NA|NA|TRBV28|TRBJ2-7
CASSDPGRHYEQYF
>NA|NA|TRBV9|TRBJ2-1
CASSAPNVLGEQFF
>NA|TRBD2|TRBV5-1|TRBJ2-1
CASSRRPSGGVEQFF
>few|NA|TRBV19|TRBJ2-2
CASSPRDGTGELFF
>once|NA|TRBV2|TRBJ2-5
CASNRYGEETQYF
>NA|TRBD1|TRBV5-1|TRBJ1-1
CASSWTGGDTEAFF
>NA|TRBD1|TRBV7-3|TRBJ1-1
CASSSTGGYMNTEAFF
>NA|NA|TRBV4-1|TRBJ1-3
CASSQEGHTSGNTIYF